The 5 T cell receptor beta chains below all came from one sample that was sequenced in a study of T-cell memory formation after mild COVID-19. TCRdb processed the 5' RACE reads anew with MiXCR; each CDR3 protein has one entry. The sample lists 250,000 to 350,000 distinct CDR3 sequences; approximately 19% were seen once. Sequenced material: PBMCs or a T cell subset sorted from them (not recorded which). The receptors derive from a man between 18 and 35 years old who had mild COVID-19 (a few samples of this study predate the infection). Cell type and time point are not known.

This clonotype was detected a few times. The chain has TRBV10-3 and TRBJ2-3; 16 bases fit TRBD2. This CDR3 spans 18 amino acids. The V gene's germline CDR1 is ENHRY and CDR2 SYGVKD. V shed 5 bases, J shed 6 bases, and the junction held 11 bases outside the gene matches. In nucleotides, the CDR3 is TGTGCCATCAGTTCCGCCTGGGGACTAGCGGGGGGGTCCGATACGCAGTATTTT. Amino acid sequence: CAISSAWGLAGGSDTQYF.

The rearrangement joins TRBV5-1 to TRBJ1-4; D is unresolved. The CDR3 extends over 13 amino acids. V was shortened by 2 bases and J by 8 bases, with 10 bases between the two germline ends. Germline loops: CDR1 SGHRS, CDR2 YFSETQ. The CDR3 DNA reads TGCGCCAGCAGCTTCCGGACGGGGGAAAAACTGTTTTTT. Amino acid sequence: CASSFRTGEKLFF.

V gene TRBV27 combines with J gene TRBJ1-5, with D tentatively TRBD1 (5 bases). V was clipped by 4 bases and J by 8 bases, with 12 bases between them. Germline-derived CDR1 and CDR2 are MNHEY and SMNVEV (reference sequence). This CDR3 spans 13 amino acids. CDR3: CASSSRGREPQHF. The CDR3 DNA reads TGTGCCAGCAGTTCGCGGGGGAGGGAGCCCCAGCATTTT.

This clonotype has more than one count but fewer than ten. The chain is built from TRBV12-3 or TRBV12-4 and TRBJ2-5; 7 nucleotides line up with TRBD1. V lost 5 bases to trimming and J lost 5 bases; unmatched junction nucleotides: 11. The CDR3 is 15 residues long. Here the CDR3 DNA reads TGTGCCAGCAGTCCTGACAGGGTTTTGGGGGAGACCCAGTACTTC. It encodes CASSPDRVLGETQYF.

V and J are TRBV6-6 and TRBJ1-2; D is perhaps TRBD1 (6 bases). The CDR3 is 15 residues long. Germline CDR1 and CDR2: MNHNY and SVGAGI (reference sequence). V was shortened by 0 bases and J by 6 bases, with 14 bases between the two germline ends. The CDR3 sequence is CASSYSPGTRDGYTF. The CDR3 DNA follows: TGTGCCAGCAGTTACTCCCCCGGGACAAGGGATGGCTACACCTTC.